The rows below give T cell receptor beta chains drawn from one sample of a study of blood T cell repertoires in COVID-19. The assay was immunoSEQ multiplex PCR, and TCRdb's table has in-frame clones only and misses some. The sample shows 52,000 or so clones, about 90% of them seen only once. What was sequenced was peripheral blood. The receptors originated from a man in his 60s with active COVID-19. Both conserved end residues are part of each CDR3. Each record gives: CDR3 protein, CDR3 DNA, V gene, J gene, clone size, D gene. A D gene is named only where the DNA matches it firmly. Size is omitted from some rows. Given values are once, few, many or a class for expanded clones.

CDR3aa: CASSESGGDVGSPLHF; CDR3nt: TGTGCCAGCAGTGAGTCAGGAGGAGATGTGGGATCACCCCTCCACTTT; v_gene: TRBV6-4; j_gene: TRBJ1-6; abundance: .; d_gene: .
CDR3aa: CASRIHRTGRDQPQHF; CDR3nt: TGTGCCAGTAGGATCCACCGAACAGGGCGAGATCAGCCCCAGCATTTT; v_gene: TRBV19; j_gene: TRBJ1-5; abundance: .; d_gene: .
CDR3aa: CASSYSSGLAGGPSYEQYF; CDR3nt: TGTGCCAGCAGTTACTCGAGTGGCCTAGCGGGAGGCCCGTCCTACGAGCAGTACTTC; v_gene: TRBV6-2/TRBV6-3; j_gene: TRBJ2-7; abundance: .; d_gene: TRBD2
CDR3aa: CASSLEGVETQYF; CDR3nt: TGTGCCAGCAGCTTAGAGGGGGTCGAGACCCAGTACTTC; v_gene: TRBV7-9; j_gene: TRBJ2-5; abundance: .; d_gene: .
CDR3aa: CSVLRRYAYNEQFF; CDR3nt: TGCAGCGTTTTGCGCCGATACGCCTACAATGAGCAGTTCTTC; v_gene: TRBV29-1; j_gene: TRBJ2-1; abundance: .; d_gene: .
CDR3aa: CASSLKGGSGSNYGYTF; CDR3nt: TGTGCCAGCAGCTTAAAGGGAGGGTCTGGCTCTAACTATGGCTACACCTTC; v_gene: TRBV11-2; j_gene: TRBJ1-2; abundance: .; d_gene: .
CDR3aa: CASSSTGVRADTQYF; CDR3nt: TGTGCCAGCAGCTCTACAGGGGTTAGGGCAGATACGCAGTATTTT; v_gene: TRBV7-3; j_gene: TRBJ2-3; abundance: .; d_gene: TRBD1
CDR3aa: CASSSRIRGKTYNEQFF; CDR3nt: TGTGCCAGCAGCTCCCGCATACGAGGGAAAACCTACAATGAGCAGTTCTTC; v_gene: TRBV7-9; j_gene: TRBJ2-1; abundance: .; d_gene: .
CDR3aa: CASSDEGLAGVETDTQYF; CDR3nt: TGCGCCAGCAGTGACGAGGGGCTAGCGGGAGTTGAAACAGATACGCAGTATTTT; v_gene: TRBV10-1; j_gene: TRBJ2-3; abundance: .; d_gene: TRBD2
CDR3aa: CASSDFGLGGETQYF; CDR3nt: TGTGCCAGCAGTGACTTCGGCCTGGGGGGGGAGACCCAGTACTTC; v_gene: TRBV2; j_gene: TRBJ2-5; abundance: .; d_gene: TRBD2
CDR3aa: CASGFTGGTEAFF; CDR3nt: TGTGCTAGTGGTTTTACGGGGGGCACTGAAGCTTTCTTT; v_gene: TRBV12-5; j_gene: TRBJ1-1; abundance: .; d_gene: .
CDR3aa: CASSQDLPFRGSRRETQYF; CDR3nt: TGTGCCAGCAGCCAAGATCTACCTTTCCGCGGGAGTAGGCGAGAGACCCAGTACTTC; v_gene: TRBV14; j_gene: TRBJ2-5; abundance: once; d_gene: TRBD2
CDR3aa: CASSIGQKNIQYF; CDR3nt: TGTGCCAGTAGTATCGGACAGAAAAACATTCAGTACTTC; v_gene: TRBV19; j_gene: TRBJ2-4; abundance: once; d_gene: .
CDR3aa: CARRTGPEQTQYF; CDR3nt: TGTGCCAGGAGGACAGGGCCTGAGCAGACCCAGTACTTC; v_gene: TRBV19; j_gene: TRBJ2-5; abundance: .; d_gene: TRBD1
CDR3aa: CASSGTGVGTQYF; CDR3nt: TGCGCCAGCAGTGGGACAGGGGTGGGGACCCAGTACTTC; v_gene: TRBV10-2; j_gene: TRBJ2-5; abundance: .; d_gene: TRBD1
CDR3aa: CAISDLTGRVETQYF; CDR3nt: TGTGCCATCAGTGATTTGACGGGGAGGGTGGAGACCCAGTACTTC; v_gene: TRBV10-3; j_gene: TRBJ2-5; abundance: .; d_gene: TRBD2
CDR3aa: CASSLVAGGYQETQYF; CDR3nt: TGCGCCAGCAGCTTAGTAGCGGGGGGGTACCAAGAGACCCAGTACTTC; v_gene: TRBV5-1; j_gene: TRBJ2-5; abundance: .; d_gene: TRBD2
CDR3aa: CASGPQSGTDTQYF; CDR3nt: TGTGCTAGTGGTCCCCAGTCGGGTACAGATACGCAGTATTTT; v_gene: TRBV12-5; j_gene: TRBJ2-3; abundance: .; d_gene: .
CDR3aa: CSGVPRERHTEQFF; CDR3nt: TGCAGCGGCGTTCCAAGGGAGAGGCACACTGAGCAGTTCTTC; v_gene: TRBV29-1; j_gene: TRBJ2-1; abundance: .; d_gene: .
CDR3aa: CAWSVFSGRPDTQYF; CDR3nt: TGTGCCTGGAGTGTTTTTAGCGGGAGGCCAGATACGCAGTATTTT; v_gene: TRBV30; j_gene: TRBJ2-3; abundance: .; d_gene: TRBD2
CDR3aa: CAWSTGAGYTF; CDR3nt: TGTGCCTGGTCGACAGGGGCTGGCTACACCTTC; v_gene: TRBV30; j_gene: TRBJ1-2; abundance: .; d_gene: TRBD1
CDR3aa: CASSLSSGRIYNEQFF; CDR3nt: TGTGCCAGCAGTTTATCTAGCGGGAGGATCTACAATGAGCAGTTCTTC; v_gene: TRBV27; j_gene: TRBJ2-1; abundance: once; d_gene: TRBD2
CDR3aa: CASRVGLAGAGNEQFF; CDR3nt: TGCGCCAGCAGGGTGGGACTAGCGGGAGCTGGAAATGAGCAGTTCTTC; v_gene: TRBV10-2; j_gene: TRBJ2-1; abundance: once; d_gene: TRBD2
CDR3aa: CASRLAATYNEQFF; CDR3nt: TGTGCCAGTAGACTAGCGGCAACCTACAATGAGCAGTTCTTC; v_gene: TRBV19; j_gene: TRBJ2-1; abundance: .; d_gene: TRBD2
CDR3aa: CASSQDMRGRSEAFF; CDR3nt: TGTGCCAGCAGCCAGGATATGCGGGGACGGAGTGAAGCTTTCTTT; v_gene: TRBV4-2; j_gene: TRBJ1-1; abundance: once; d_gene: .
CDR3aa: CAGRYLAGGSEQYF; CDR3nt: TGTGCCGGGAGGTATTTGGCAGGGGGCTCCGAGCAGTACTTC; v_gene: TRBV30; j_gene: TRBJ2-7; abundance: .; d_gene: TRBD1
CDR3aa: CASSSGLAGGPVSANEQFF; CDR3nt: TGCGCCAGCAGCTCAGGACTAGCGGGAGGGCCTGTTAGTGCGAATGAGCAGTTCTTC; v_gene: TRBV5-1; j_gene: TRBJ2-1; abundance: .; d_gene: TRBD2
CDR3aa: CASSDRDYNEQFF; CDR3nt: TGTGCCAGCAGTGACCGGGACTACAATGAGCAGTTCTTC; v_gene: TRBV12-3/TRBV12-4; j_gene: TRBJ2-1; abundance: .; d_gene: .
CDR3aa: CASSRLPPRDTNTEAFF; CDR3nt: TGCGCCAGCAGCCGGCTTCCCCCCCGGGACACCAACACTGAAGCTTTCTTT; v_gene: TRBV4-1; j_gene: TRBJ1-1; abundance: .; d_gene: .
CDR3aa: CSVVSLALNIQYF; CDR3nt: TGCAGCGTTGTAAGTCTAGCTCTAAACATTCAGTACTTC; v_gene: TRBV29-1; j_gene: TRBJ2-4; abundance: .; d_gene: .
CDR3aa: CASSFSRTLSGNTIYF; CDR3nt: TGTGCCAGCAGCTTCTCCCGGACACTCTCTGGAAACACCATATATTTT; v_gene: TRBV7-8; j_gene: TRBJ1-3; abundance: .; d_gene: .
CDR3aa: CASSRDSQNTEAFF; CDR3nt: TGTGCCAGCAGCCGCGACAGCCAGAACACTGAAGCTTTCTTT; v_gene: TRBV6-5; j_gene: TRBJ1-1; abundance: .; d_gene: .
CDR3aa: CASNTIGRGGSDAEAFF; CDR3nt: TGTGCCAGCAACACAATAGGGCGCGGGGGCTCTGACGCTGAAGCTTTCTTT; v_gene: TRBV7-8; j_gene: TRBJ1-1; abundance: once; d_gene: .
CDR3aa: CASSFSGNGYTF; CDR3nt: TGTGCCAGCAGTTTCTCGGGAAATGGCTACACCTTC; v_gene: TRBV12-3/TRBV12-4; j_gene: TRBJ1-2; abundance: once; d_gene: .
CDR3aa: CSDVGWAGGNEQFF; CDR3nt: TGCAGCGACGTGGGTTGGGCGGGCGGCAATGAGCAGTTCTTC; v_gene: TRBV29-1; j_gene: TRBJ2-1; abundance: few; d_gene: .
CDR3aa: CASSLVSVKTQYF; CDR3nt: TGCGCCAGCAGCTTGGTCTCGGTAAAGACCCAGTACTTC; v_gene: TRBV5-1; j_gene: TRBJ2-5; abundance: once; d_gene: .
CDR3aa: CASSQGLKYEQYF; CDR3nt: TGCGCCAGCAGCCAAGGACTGAAGTACGAGCAGTACTTC; v_gene: TRBV4-1; j_gene: TRBJ2-7; abundance: .; d_gene: .
CDR3aa: CASSPGHFSYEQYF; CDR3nt: TGTGCCAGCAGCCCGGGACACTTCTCCTACGAGCAGTACTTC; v_gene: TRBV5-6; j_gene: TRBJ2-7; abundance: .; d_gene: .
CDR3aa: CASTDSTGVRGYTF; CDR3nt: TGTGCCAGCACCGATTCAACAGGGGTTCGAGGCTACACCTTC; v_gene: TRBV9; j_gene: TRBJ1-2; abundance: once; d_gene: TRBD1
CDR3aa: CASSQADRADEQFF; CDR3nt: TGCGCCAGCAGCCAGGCAGACAGGGCCGATGAGCAGTTCTTC; v_gene: TRBV4-1; j_gene: TRBJ2-1; abundance: .; d_gene: TRBD1
CDR3aa: CASSVGQRRTGELFF; CDR3nt: TGTGCCAGCAGCGTAGGGCAGAGGCGGACCGGGGAGCTGTTTTTT; v_gene: TRBV9; j_gene: TRBJ2-2; abundance: .; d_gene: .
CDR3aa: CASSHNGLAVGVYNEQFF; CDR3nt: TGTGCCAGCAGCCACAACGGACTAGCGGTGGGCGTCTACAATGAGCAGTTCTTC; v_gene: TRBV3-1/TRBV3-2; j_gene: TRBJ2-1; abundance: .; d_gene: TRBD2
CDR3aa: CASSLSAQVSNQPQHF; CDR3nt: TGTGCCAGCAGTTTATCGGCACAGGTTAGCAATCAGCCCCAGCATTTT; v_gene: TRBV27; j_gene: TRBJ1-5; abundance: .; d_gene: .
CDR3aa: CASSPGSATDTQYF; CDR3nt: TGCGCCAGCAGTCCAGGCTCGGCCACAGATACGCAGTATTTT; v_gene: TRBV5-1; j_gene: TRBJ2-3; abundance: .; d_gene: .
CDR3aa: CASSLKLGGHTYEQYF; CDR3nt: TGTGCCAGCAGTTTAAAGTTAGGGGGCCATACCTACGAGCAGTACTTC; v_gene: TRBV27; j_gene: TRBJ2-7; abundance: .; d_gene: TRBD1
CDR3aa: CASSPGTGREHDLYGYTF; CDR3nt: TGTGCCAGCTCACCAGGGACAGGGAGGGAACATGACCTATATGGCTACACCTTC; v_gene: TRBV18; j_gene: TRBJ1-2; abundance: .; d_gene: TRBD1
CDR3aa: CASSQPPLAGGPREQYF; CDR3nt: TGCGCCAGCAGCCAACCACCTCTAGCGGGAGGGCCAAGGGAGCAGTACTTC; v_gene: TRBV4-1; j_gene: TRBJ2-7; abundance: .; d_gene: TRBD2
CDR3aa: CASSRDRVYEQYF; CDR3nt: TGTGCCAGCAGCAGGGACAGGGTCTACGAGCAGTACTTC; v_gene: TRBV5-6; j_gene: TRBJ2-7; abundance: .; d_gene: TRBD1
CDR3aa: CASNSRDLAGGPETQYF; CDR3nt: TGTGCCAGTAATTCGAGGGATCTAGCGGGAGGGCCTGAGACCCAGTACTTC; v_gene: TRBV19; j_gene: TRBJ2-5; abundance: .; d_gene: TRBD2